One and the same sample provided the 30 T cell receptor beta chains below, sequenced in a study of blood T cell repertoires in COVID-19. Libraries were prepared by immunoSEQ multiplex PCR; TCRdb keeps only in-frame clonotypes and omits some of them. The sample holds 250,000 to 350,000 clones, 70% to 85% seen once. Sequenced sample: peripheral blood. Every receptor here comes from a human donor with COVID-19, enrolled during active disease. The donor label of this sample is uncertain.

Written as DNA, the CDR3 is TGCAGTGCTAGTGAGGGGCGCAAGGCTGAAGCTTTCTTT. Amino acids: CSASEGRKAEAFF. This rearrangement joins TRBV20-1 to TRBJ1-1; weak D call: TRBD1 (5 bases). Germline V gene lookup returns CDR1 DFQATT and CDR2 SNEGSKA (reference sequence). Trimming cost V 3 bases and J 6 bases, with 14 bases left between them. The CDR3 covers 13 residues.

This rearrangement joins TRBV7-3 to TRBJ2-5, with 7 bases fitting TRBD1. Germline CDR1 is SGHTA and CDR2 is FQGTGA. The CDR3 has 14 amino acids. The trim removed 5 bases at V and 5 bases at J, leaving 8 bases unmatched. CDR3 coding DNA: TGTGCCAGCAGCCCCCAGGGGGTAGTTGAGACCCAGTACTTC. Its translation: CASSPQGVVETQYF.

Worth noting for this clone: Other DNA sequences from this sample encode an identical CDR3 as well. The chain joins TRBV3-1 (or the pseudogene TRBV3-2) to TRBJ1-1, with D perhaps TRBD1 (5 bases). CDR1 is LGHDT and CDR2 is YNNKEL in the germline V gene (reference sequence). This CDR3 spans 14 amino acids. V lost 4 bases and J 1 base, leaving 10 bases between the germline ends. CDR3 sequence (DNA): TGTGCCAGCAGCCCAACGGGGGGGAACACTGAAGCTTTCTTT. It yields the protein CASSPTGGNTEAFF.

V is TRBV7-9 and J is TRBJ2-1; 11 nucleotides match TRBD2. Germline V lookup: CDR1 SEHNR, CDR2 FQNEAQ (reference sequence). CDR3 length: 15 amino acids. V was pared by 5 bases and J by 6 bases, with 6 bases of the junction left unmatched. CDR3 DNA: TGTGCCAGCAGCGCGGGACTAGCGGACCGCAATGAGCAGTTCTTC. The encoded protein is CASSAGLADRNEQFF.

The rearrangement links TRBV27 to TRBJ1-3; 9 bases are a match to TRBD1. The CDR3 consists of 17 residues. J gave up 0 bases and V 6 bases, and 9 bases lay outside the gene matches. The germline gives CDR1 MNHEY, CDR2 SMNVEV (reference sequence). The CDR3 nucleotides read TGTGCCAGCAGACCCGGGACAGGGCTCACCTCTGGAAACACCATATATTTT. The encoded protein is CASRPGTGLTSGNTIYF.

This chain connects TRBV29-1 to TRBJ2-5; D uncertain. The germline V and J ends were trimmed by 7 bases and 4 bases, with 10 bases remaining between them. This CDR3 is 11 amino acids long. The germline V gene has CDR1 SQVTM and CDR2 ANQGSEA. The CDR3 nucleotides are TGCAGCGAGAGGTCGGGAGAGACCCAGTACTTC. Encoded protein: CSERSGETQYF.

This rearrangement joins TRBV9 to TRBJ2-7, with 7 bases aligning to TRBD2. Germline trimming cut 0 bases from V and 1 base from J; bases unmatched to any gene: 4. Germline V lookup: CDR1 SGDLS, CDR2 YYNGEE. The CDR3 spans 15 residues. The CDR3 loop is CASSVGDGRSYEQYF. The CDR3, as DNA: TGTGCCAGCAGCGTAGGGGACGGGAGGTCCTACGAGCAGTACTTC.

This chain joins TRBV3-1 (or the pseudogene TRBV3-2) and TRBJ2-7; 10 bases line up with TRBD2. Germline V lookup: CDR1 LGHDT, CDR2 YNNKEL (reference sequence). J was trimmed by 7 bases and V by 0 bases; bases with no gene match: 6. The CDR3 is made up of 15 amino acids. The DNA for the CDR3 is TGTGCCAGCAGCCAAGACCTAGCGGGAGAACGTGAGCAGTACTTC. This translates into CASSQDLAGEREQYF.

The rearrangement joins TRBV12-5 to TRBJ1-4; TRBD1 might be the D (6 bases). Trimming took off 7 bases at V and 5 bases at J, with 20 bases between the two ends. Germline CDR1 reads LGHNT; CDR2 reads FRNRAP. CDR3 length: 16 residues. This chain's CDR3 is CASESPERGQNEKLFF. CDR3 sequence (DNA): TGTGCTAGTGAATCACCCGAGCGCGGACAGAATGAAAAACTGTTTTTT.

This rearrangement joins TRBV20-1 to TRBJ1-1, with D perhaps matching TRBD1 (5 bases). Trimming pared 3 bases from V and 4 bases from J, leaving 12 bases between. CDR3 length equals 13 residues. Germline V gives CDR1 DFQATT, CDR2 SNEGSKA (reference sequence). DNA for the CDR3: TGCAGTGCTAGTCCTGGAGGGACCACTGAAGCTTTCTTT. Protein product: CSASPGGTTEAFF.

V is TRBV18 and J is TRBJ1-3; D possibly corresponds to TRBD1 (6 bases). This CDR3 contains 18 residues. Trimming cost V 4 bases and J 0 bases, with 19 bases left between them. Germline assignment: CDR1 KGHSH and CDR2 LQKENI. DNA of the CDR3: TGTGCCAGCTCACAACAGGGATACTCGCCTACCTCTGGAAACACCATATATTTT. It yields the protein CASSQQGYSPTSGNTIYF.

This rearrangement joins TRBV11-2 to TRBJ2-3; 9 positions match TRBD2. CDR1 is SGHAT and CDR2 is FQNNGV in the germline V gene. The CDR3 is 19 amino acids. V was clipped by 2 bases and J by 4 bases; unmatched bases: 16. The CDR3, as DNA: TGTGCCAGCAGCTTAAGGGGGGCAGTTAGCGGGAGCTCCCCAGATACGCAGTATTTT. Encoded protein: CASSLRGAVSGSSPDTQYF.

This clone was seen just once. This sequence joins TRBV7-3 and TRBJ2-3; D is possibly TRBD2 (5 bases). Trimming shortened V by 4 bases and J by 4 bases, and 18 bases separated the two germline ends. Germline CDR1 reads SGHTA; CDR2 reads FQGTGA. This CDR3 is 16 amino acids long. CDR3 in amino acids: CASSSLPRAGSDTQYF. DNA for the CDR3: TGTGCCAGCAGCTCCCTCCCAAGGGCGGGCTCAGATACGCAGTATTTT.

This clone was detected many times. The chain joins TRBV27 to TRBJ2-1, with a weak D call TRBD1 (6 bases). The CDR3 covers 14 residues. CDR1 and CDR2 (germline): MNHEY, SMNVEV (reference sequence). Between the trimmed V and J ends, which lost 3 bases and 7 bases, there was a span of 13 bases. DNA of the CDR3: TGTGCCAGCAGTTTCCGTCTCGGACAGAATGAGCAGTTCTTC. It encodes CASSFRLGQNEQFF.

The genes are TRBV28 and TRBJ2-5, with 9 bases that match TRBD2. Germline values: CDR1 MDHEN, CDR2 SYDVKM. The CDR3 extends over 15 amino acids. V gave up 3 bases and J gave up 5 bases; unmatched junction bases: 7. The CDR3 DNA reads TGTGCCAGCAGTTTCGCGGGAGGGGGTCACGAGACCCAGTACTTC. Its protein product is CASSFAGGGHETQYF.

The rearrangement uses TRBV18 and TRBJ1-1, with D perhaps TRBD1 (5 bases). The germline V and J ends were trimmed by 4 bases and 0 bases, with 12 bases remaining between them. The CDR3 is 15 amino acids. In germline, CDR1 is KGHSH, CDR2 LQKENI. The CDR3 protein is CASSLSGQMNTEAFF. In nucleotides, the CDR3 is TGTGCCAGCTCACTATCCGGACAAATGAACACTGAAGCTTTCTTT.

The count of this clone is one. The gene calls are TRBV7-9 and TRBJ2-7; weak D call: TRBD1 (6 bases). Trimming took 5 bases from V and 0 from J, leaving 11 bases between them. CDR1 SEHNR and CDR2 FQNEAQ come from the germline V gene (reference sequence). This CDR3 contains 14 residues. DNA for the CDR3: TGTGCCAGCAGCGCCCAGGGGAGCTCCTACGAGCAGTACTTC. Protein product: CASSAQGSSYEQYF.

CDR3 nucleotides: TGCGCCAGCAGCCCCCGACTAGCGGGAGAAGTGAATGAGCAGTTCTTC. Amino acids: CASSPRLAGEVNEQFF. The chain carries TRBV5-1 and TRBJ2-1; 12 positions match TRBD2. The germline V gene encodes CDR1 SGHRS and CDR2 YFSETQ. This CDR3 spans 16 amino acids. After removal of 4 bases from V and 7 bases from J, the junction contained 9 bases not matched to a gene. Based on the CDR3 plus reference TRBV5-1 and TRBJ2-1, the full variable domain is KAGVTQTPRYLIKTRGQQVTLSCSPISGHRSVSWYQQTPGQGLQFLFEYFSETQRNKGNFPGRFSGRQFSNSRSEMNVSTLELGDSALYLCASSPRLAGEVNEQFFGPGTRLTVL.

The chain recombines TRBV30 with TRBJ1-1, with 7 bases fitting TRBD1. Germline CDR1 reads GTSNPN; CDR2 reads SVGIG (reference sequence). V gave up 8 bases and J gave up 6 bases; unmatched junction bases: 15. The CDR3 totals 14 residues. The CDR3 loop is CARGQEGPWPEAFF. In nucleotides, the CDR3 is TGTGCCCGCGGACAGGAAGGGCCCTGGCCTGAAGCTTTCTTT.

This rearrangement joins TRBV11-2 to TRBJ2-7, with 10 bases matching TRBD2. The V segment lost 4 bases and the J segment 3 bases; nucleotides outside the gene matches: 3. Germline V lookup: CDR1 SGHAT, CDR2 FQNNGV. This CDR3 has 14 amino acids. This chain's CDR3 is CASSWTSGNYEQYF. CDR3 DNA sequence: TGTGCCAGCAGCTGGACTAGCGGAAACTACGAGCAGTACTTC.

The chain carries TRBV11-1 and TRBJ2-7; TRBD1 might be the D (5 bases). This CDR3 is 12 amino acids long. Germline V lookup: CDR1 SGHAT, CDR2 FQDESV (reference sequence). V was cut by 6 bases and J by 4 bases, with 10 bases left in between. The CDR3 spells CASRTDIYEQYF. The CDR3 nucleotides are TGTGCCAGCAGGACGGACATTTACGAGCAGTACTTC.

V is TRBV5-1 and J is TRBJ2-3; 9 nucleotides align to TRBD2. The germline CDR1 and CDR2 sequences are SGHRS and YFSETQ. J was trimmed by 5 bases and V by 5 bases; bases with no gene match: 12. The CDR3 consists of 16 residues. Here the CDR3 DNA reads TGCGCCAGCAGTTTGTTGACTAGCGGCCCCGGAGATACGCAGTATTTT. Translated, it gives CASSLLTSGPGDTQYF.

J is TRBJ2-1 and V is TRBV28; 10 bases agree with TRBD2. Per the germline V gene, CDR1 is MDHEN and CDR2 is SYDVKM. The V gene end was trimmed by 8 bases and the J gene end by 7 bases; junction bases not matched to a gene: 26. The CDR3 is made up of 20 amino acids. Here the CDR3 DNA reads TGTGCCAGCCCTTCCCGTGGGAGAAGTCCGCTAGCGGGAGTACTAAATGAGCAGTTCTTC. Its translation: CASPSRGRSPLAGVLNEQFF.

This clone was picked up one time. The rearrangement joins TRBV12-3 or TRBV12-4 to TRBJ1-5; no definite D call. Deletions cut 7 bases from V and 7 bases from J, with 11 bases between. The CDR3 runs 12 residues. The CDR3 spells CASTLRGQPQHF. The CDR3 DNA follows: TGTGCCAGCACCCTACGAGGGCAGCCCCAGCATTTT.

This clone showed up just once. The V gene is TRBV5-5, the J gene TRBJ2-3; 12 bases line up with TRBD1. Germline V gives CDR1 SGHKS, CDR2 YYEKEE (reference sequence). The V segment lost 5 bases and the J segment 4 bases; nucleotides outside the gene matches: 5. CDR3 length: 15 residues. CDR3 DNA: TGTGCCAGCAGACCGGGACAGGGGGCCCCAGATACGCAGTATTTT. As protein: CASRPGQGAPDTQYF.

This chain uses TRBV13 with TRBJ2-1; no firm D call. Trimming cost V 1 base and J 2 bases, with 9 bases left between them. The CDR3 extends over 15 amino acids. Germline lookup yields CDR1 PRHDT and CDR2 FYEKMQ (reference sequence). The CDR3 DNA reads TGTGCCAGCAGCTTAGTAGCCAGCCCCTACAATGAGCAGTTCTTC. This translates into CASSLVASPYNEQFF. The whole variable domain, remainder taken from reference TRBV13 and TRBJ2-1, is AAGVIQSPRHLIKEKRETATLKCYPIPRHDTVYWYQQGPGQDPQFLISFYEKMQSDKGSIPDRFSAQQFSDYHSELNMSSLELGDSALYFCASSLVASPYNEQFFGPGTRLTVL.

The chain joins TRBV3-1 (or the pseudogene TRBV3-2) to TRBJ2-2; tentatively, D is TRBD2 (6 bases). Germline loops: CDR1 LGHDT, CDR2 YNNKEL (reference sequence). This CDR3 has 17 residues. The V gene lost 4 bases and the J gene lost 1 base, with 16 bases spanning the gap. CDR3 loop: CASSLYNSGVNTGELFF. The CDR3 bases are TGTGCCAGCAGCCTCTATAATAGCGGAGTGAACACCGGGGAGCTGTTTTTT.

CDR3 loop: CASSLDVLVTDTQYF. As DNA, the CDR3 is TGTGCCAGCAGCTTGGATGTTCTAGTCACAGATACGCAGTATTTT. This rearrangement joins TRBV5-4 to TRBJ2-3; D not resolved. This CDR3 has 15 residues. Per germline, CDR1 SGHNT and CDR2 YYREEE (reference sequence). V was cut by 0 bases and J by 2 bases, with 10 bases left in between.

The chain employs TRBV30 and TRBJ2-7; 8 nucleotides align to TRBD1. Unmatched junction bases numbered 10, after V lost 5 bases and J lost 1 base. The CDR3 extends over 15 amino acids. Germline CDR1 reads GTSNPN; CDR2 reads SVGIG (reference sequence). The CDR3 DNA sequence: TGTGCCTGGTCCGGTAGACAGGGGTTTTCCTACGAGCAGTACTTC. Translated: CAWSGRQGFSYEQYF. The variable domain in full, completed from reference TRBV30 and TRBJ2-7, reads SQTIHQWPATLVQPVGSPLSLECTVEGTSNPNLYWYRQAAGRGLQLLFYSVGIGQISSEVPQNLSASRPQDRQFILSSKKLLLSDSGFYLCAWSGRQGFSYEQYFGPGTRLTVT.

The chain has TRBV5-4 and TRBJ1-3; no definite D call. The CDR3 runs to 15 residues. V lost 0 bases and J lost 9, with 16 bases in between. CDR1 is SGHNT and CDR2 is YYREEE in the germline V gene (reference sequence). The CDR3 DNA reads TGTGCCAGCAGCTTGGAGGGAGGGAGGGTCGGCACCATATATTTT. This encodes CASSLEGGRVGTIYF. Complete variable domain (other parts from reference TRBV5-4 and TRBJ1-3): ETGVTQSPTHLIKTRGQQVTLRCSSQSGHNTVSWYQQALGQGPQFIFQYYREEENGRGNFPPRFSGLQFPNYSSELNVNALELDDSALYLCASSLEGGRVGTIYFGEGSWLTVV.